This record looks at one TCR beta chain sequence and its context. Trimming at V came to 3 bases and at J to 5 bases, leaving 2 bases not matched to a gene. Germline CDR1 is KGHSH and CDR2 is LQKENI. This CDR3 has 15 residues. The repertoire was sequenced with immunoSEQ multiplex PCR; TCRdb's copy has only in-frame clones and lacks some. The sample lists some 4,800 clones; about three quarters were seen once. The record originates from a study of graft-versus-host responses after intestinal transplantation. The overall study: Each recipient received a multivisceral, liver-intestinal, or isolated intestinal graft.

Graft tissue processing released intraepithelial and lamina propria lymphocytes. The gene calls are TRBV18 and TRBJ2-1; TRBD2 agrees at 12 bases. The sequencing here drew on ileum tissue, taken roughly 19 weeks after intestinal transplantation. This receptor was identified in a human patient who received an intestinal transplant, so some T cells may come from the graft donor. CDR3 nucleotides: TGTGCCAGCTCACCCCTAGCGGGAGGGGACAATGAGCAGTTCTTC. Translation gives CASSPLAGGDNEQFF.